Shown below are 10 T cell receptor beta chains from a single sample sequenced in a study of T cell changes during pregnancy in multiple sclerosis. The table came from immunoSEQ multiplex PCR; TCRdb's copy has only in-frame clones and leaves some out. This repertoire shows 90,000 or so clones, around 90% found once; its top ten account for roughly 1.4%. The material sequenced was peripheral blood, taken in the first trimester of pregnancy. These receptors came from a female donor with multiple sclerosis, enrolled in a pregnancy study.

The rearrangement uses TRBV2 and TRBJ1-1, with D hard to call. Trimming stripped 6 bases from V and 0 bases from J, with 20 bases between. This CDR3 region has 17 residues. Per germline, CDR1 SNHLY and CDR2 FYNNEI. The DNA for the CDR3 is TGTGCCAGCAGCCCCCTAGGCGGTCACCTCATGAACACTGAAGCTTTCTTT. Its translation is CASSPLGGHLMNTEAFF.

The V and J genes are TRBV16 and TRBJ1-5, with TRBD1 matching over 8 bases. This CDR3 has 20 residues. Per germline, CDR1 KGHSY and CDR2 FQNENV. V lost 1 base to trimming and J lost 0 bases; unmatched junction nucleotides: 14. The CDR3, as DNA: TGTGCCAGCAGCCAATATATAGTCACAGGGGGGACTCGTAGCAATCAGCCCCAGCATTTT. Residues: CASSQYIVTGGTRSNQPQHF.

The J gene is TRBJ2-7, the V gene TRBV30, with TRBD1 as a possible D gene (6 bases). V lost 0 bases to trimming and J lost 5 bases, with 14 bases between them. Per germline, CDR1 GTSNPN and CDR2 SVGIG (reference sequence). The CDR3 totals 14 residues. The CDR3 DNA sequence: TGTGCCTGGAGTGTATTATTACAGGGTGACGAGCAGTACTTC. Its protein is CAWSVLLQGDEQYF.

The chain is built from TRBV4-1 and TRBJ2-7; maybe TRBD1 (6 bases). The CDR3 totals 13 residues. Germline CDR1 MGHRA, CDR2 YSYEKL. V dropped 4 bases and J dropped 5 bases, with 12 bases sitting between them. CDR3 coding DNA: TGCGCCAGCAGCCCCGGACAGTTTGACGAGCAGTACTTC. Protein sequence: CASSPGQFDEQYF.

This chain joins TRBV19 and TRBJ2-7, with 7 nucleotides matching TRBD2. The length of the CDR3 is 16 residues. The trim removed 7 bases at V and 7 bases at J, leaving 19 bases unmatched. CDR1 and CDR2 (germline): LNHDA, SQIVND (reference sequence). CDR3 bases: TGTGCCAGTACCCCCGGGACCACCCCCGGGAGGAAGGAGCAGTACTTC. The encoded protein is CASTPGTTPGRKEQYF. The whole variable domain, remainder taken from reference TRBV19 and TRBJ2-7, is DGGITQSPKYLFRKEGQNVTLSCEQNLNHDAMYWYRQDPGQGLRLIYYSQIVNDFQKGDIAEGYSVSREKKESFPLTVTSAQKNPTAFYLCASTPGTTPGRKEQYFGPGTRLTVT.

The chain joins TRBV4-2 to TRBJ2-2; possible D gene TRBD1, 6 bases. The V end was cut by 0 bases, the J end by 7 bases, with 15 bases between. The CDR3 loop spans 16 amino acids. The germline gives CDR1 LGHNA, CDR2 YNFKEQ. The CDR3 loop is CASSQDLQGLGGELFF. CDR3 in DNA: TGTGCCAGCAGCCAAGACTTACAGGGTCTCGGCGGGGAGCTGTTTTTT.

V is TRBV5-1 and J is TRBJ1-1, with unresolved D. This CDR3 is built from 11 residues. Germline-derived CDR1 and CDR2 are SGHRS and YFSETQ. The V end was cut by 4 bases, the J end by 7 bases, with 8 bases between. The CDR3, as DNA: TGCGCCAGCAGCCCCGGAGTTGAAGCTTTCTTT. Its translation: CASSPGVEAFF.

V and J are TRBV28 and TRBJ1-5, with a weak D call TRBD1 (5 bases). This CDR3 has 14 amino acids. In germline, CDR1 is MDHEN, CDR2 SYDVKM. V lost 5 bases to trimming and J lost 7 bases, with 15 bases between them. CDR3 loop: CASSARTRRQPQHF. The CDR3 nucleotides read TGTGCCAGCAGTGCCAGGACAAGGCGGCAGCCCCAGCATTTT. Complete variable domain (other parts from reference TRBV28 and TRBJ1-5): DVKVTQSSRYLVKRTGEKVFLECVQDMDHENMFWYRQDPGLGLRLIYFSYDVKMKEKGDIPEGYSVSREKKERFSLILESASTNQTSMYLCASSARTRRQPQHFGDGTRLSIL.

The chain combines TRBV7-9 with TRBJ2-7; D might be TRBD2 (5 bases). The germline gives CDR1 SEHNR, CDR2 FQNEAQ (reference sequence). This CDR3 is 15 amino acids long. V was clipped by 1 base and J by 2 bases, with 12 bases between them. The CDR3 DNA reads as TGTGCCAGCAGCTTAGATCGGGGTCCCACCTACGAGCAGTACTTC. It translates to CASSLDRGPTYEQYF.

This chain connects TRBV7-9 to TRBJ2-1; TRBD2 might be the D (6 bases). The germline CDR1 and CDR2 sequences are SEHNR and FQNEAQ (reference sequence). The V gene lost 5 bases and the J gene lost 6 bases, with 20 bases spanning the gap. There are 16 residues in the CDR3. CDR3 in amino acids: CASSTSLALRGNEQFF. The CDR3 DNA is TGTGCCAGCAGCACCTCCCTAGCGTTAAGGGGCAATGAGCAGTTCTTC.